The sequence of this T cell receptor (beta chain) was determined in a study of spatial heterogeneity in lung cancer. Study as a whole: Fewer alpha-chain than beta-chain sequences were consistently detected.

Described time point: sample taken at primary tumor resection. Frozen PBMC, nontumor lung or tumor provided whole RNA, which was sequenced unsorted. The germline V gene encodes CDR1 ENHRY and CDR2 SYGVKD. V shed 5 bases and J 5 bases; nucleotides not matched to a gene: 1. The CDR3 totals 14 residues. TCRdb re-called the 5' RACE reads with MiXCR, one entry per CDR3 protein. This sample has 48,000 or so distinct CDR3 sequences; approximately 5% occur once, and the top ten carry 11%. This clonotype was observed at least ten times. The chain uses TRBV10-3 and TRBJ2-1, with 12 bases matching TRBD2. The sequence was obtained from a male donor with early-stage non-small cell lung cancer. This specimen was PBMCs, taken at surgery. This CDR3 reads CAISLAGGDNEQFF. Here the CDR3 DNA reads TGTGCCATCAGTCTAGCGGGAGGGGACAATGAGCAGTTCTTC.